This is a list of T cell receptor beta chains from one sample in a study of T cell repertoires in cytomegalovirus infection. TCRdb reprocessed the reads via MiXCR and lists one record per CDR3 protein. Of roughly 630,000 distinct CDR3 sequences listed, more than 20% are singletons. Sequenced material: CD8+ T cells from PBMCs. These receptors were taken from a human donor in good health (CMV status not recorded). Some clones in this sample may be carry-over from other donors' samples. Both conserved end residues are part of each CDR3. Each record gives: clone size, D gene, V gene, J gene, CDR3 DNA, CDR3 protein. A D gene is named only where the DNA matches it firmly. Part of the rows lack a size; the others show once, few, many or a class for expanded clones.

abundance: .; d_gene: TRBD2; v_gene: TRBV7-9; j_gene: TRBJ2-2; CDR3nt: TGTGCCAGCAGCTTCCCTCATCTAGCGGGGGGGCGTTACTCGAACACCGGGGAGCTGTTTTTT; CDR3aa: CASSFPHLAGGRYSNTGELFF
abundance: few; d_gene: .; v_gene: TRBV6-2/TRBV6-3; j_gene: TRBJ2-1; CDR3nt: TGTGCCAGCAGTTACTCCCGGGGGGCCGGTGAGCAGTTCTTC; CDR3aa: CASSYSRGAGEQFF
abundance: few; d_gene: TRBD1; v_gene: TRBV4-1; j_gene: TRBJ2-5; CDR3nt: TGCGCCAGCAGCCAACCGACAGGGAGAGAGACCCAGTACTTC; CDR3aa: CASSQPTGRETQYF
abundance: few; d_gene: TRBD1; v_gene: TRBV12-3/TRBV12-4; j_gene: TRBJ1-1; CDR3nt: TGTGCCAGCAGTCGGTACGGGACAGGGGACACTGAAGCTTTCTTT; CDR3aa: CASSRYGTGDTEAFF
abundance: .; d_gene: TRBD1; v_gene: TRBV7-9; j_gene: TRBJ1-2; CDR3nt: TGTGCCAGCAGCTGGGGGGACAGGACCTATGGCTACACCTTC; CDR3aa: CASSWGDRTYGYTF
abundance: .; d_gene: .; v_gene: TRBV7-9; j_gene: TRBJ1-1; CDR3nt: TGTGCCAGCAGCTTATTCATAGGGACCCTGGGCACTGAAGCTTTCTTT; CDR3aa: CASSLFIGTLGTEAFF
abundance: few; d_gene: .; v_gene: TRBV6-6; j_gene: TRBJ1-5; CDR3nt: TGTGCCAGCAGTCAATACAGGGAGTCGCAGCCCCAGCATTTT; CDR3aa: CASSQYRESQPQHF
abundance: many; d_gene: .; v_gene: TRBV7-9; j_gene: TRBJ1-2; CDR3nt: TGTGCCAGCAGCTTAGCGAAGGGACCTGTCCGCTACACCTTC; CDR3aa: CASSLAKGPVRYTF
abundance: .; d_gene: .; v_gene: TRBV27; j_gene: TRBJ1-1; CDR3nt: TGTGCCAGCAGGATAGGGGGGGGGTACCGTGAAGCTTTCTTT; CDR3aa: CASRIGGGYREAFF
abundance: few; d_gene: .; v_gene: TRBV20-1; j_gene: TRBJ2-1; CDR3nt: TGCAGTGCCGTGGGTCGGGACTTGAGCTCCTACAATGAGCAGTTCTTC; CDR3aa: CSAVGRDLSSYNEQFF
abundance: .; d_gene: .; v_gene: TRBV4-1; j_gene: TRBJ2-5; CDR3nt: TGCGCCAGCAGCCAAGTCTCGACTATCCAAGAGACCCAGTACTTC; CDR3aa: CASSQVSTIQETQYF
abundance: .; d_gene: .; v_gene: TRBV5-5; j_gene: TRBJ1-5; CDR3nt: TGTGCCAGAAGTCTCGGGGCGGGAGGAGGTCAGCCCCAGCATTTT; CDR3aa: CARSLGAGGGQPQHF
abundance: many; d_gene: .; v_gene: TRBV7-6; j_gene: TRBJ2-3; CDR3nt: TGTGCCAGCAGCTTAGTTACGACAGCCGGCACAGATACGCAGTATTTT; CDR3aa: CASSLVTTAGTDTQYF
abundance: .; d_gene: .; v_gene: TRBV28; j_gene: TRBJ1-1; CDR3nt: TGTGCCAGCCTCCCGCTTATGAACACTGAAGCTTTCTTT; CDR3aa: CASLPLMNTEAFF
abundance: .; d_gene: TRBD1; v_gene: TRBV9; j_gene: TRBJ2-1; CDR3nt: TGTGCCAGCAGCGTTAACAGGGGGCTCGCCTCCTACAATGAGCAGTTCTTC; CDR3aa: CASSVNRGLASYNEQFF
abundance: .; d_gene: .; v_gene: TRBV28; j_gene: TRBJ2-1; CDR3nt: TGTGCCACGAACACAGGGCCATACAATGAGCAGTTCTTC; CDR3aa: CATNTGPYNEQFF
abundance: .; d_gene: TRBD1; v_gene: TRBV6-2/TRBV6-3; j_gene: TRBJ1-5; CDR3nt: TGTGCCAGCAGGGGGGACAGGGCCAATCAGCCCCAGCATTTT; CDR3aa: CASRGDRANQPQHF
abundance: .; d_gene: TRBD1; v_gene: TRBV5-6; j_gene: TRBJ1-2; CDR3nt: TGTGCCAGCAGCTCCGGGACAGGGGGCGCCGCCTATGGCTACACCTTC; CDR3aa: CASSSGTGGAAYGYTF
abundance: few; d_gene: .; v_gene: TRBV29-1; j_gene: TRBJ1-2; CDR3nt: TGCAGCGTTGCAGGAGCTAACTATGGCTACACCTTC; CDR3aa: CSVAGANYGYTF
abundance: .; d_gene: TRBD1; v_gene: TRBV6-6; j_gene: TRBJ2-1; CDR3nt: TGTGCCAGCAGCTTCCGTGGACAGGGGCACGATGAGCAGTTCTTC; CDR3aa: CASSFRGQGHDEQFF
abundance: .; d_gene: .; v_gene: TRBV10-3; j_gene: TRBJ2-1; CDR3nt: TGTGCCATCAGTGACCTACGGGACCAGAGAGGCTACAATGAGCAGTTCTTC; CDR3aa: CAISDLRDQRGYNEQFF
abundance: .; d_gene: TRBD1; v_gene: TRBV6-5; j_gene: TRBJ1-1; CDR3nt: TGTGCCAGCAGTTACGAGGGGACAGGGGAAGAAGCCACTGAAGCTTTCTTT; CDR3aa: CASSYEGTGEEATEAFF
abundance: many; d_gene: .; v_gene: TRBV7-8; j_gene: TRBJ1-3; CDR3nt: TGTGCCAGCAGCCATCCGGGCGGGCGAAACACCATATATTTT; CDR3aa: CASSHPGGRNTIYF
abundance: many; d_gene: .; v_gene: TRBV6-6; j_gene: TRBJ2-3; CDR3nt: TGTGCCAGCAGTTACTCCCCTGGGGGGCGCACAGATACGCAGTATTTT; CDR3aa: CASSYSPGGRTDTQYF
abundance: .; d_gene: TRBD2; v_gene: TRBV5-1; j_gene: TRBJ2-5; CDR3nt: TGCGCCAGCAAGAAACGGGGGGACCAAGAGACCCAGTACTTC; CDR3aa: CASKKRGDQETQYF
abundance: .; d_gene: .; v_gene: TRBV6-2/TRBV6-3; j_gene: TRBJ2-2; CDR3nt: TGTGCCAGCAGTTACGAGGTCCCCAACACCGGGGAGCTGTTTTTT; CDR3aa: CASSYEVPNTGELFF
abundance: few; d_gene: .; v_gene: TRBV27; j_gene: TRBJ2-1; CDR3nt: TGTGCCAGCAGTTTATCGACAGACCAGACCTACAATGAGCAGTTCTTC; CDR3aa: CASSLSTDQTYNEQFF
abundance: few; d_gene: .; v_gene: TRBV6-6; j_gene: TRBJ2-4; CDR3nt: TGTGCCAGCAGCTCAGGGGATTTTGGCATTCAGTACTTC; CDR3aa: CASSSGDFGIQYF
abundance: .; d_gene: TRBD1; v_gene: TRBV7-3; j_gene: TRBJ1-2; CDR3nt: TGTGCCAGCACCTACCCAGGGGACAGGGAAGCAACCTTC; CDR3aa: CASTYPGDREATF
abundance: once; d_gene: .; v_gene: TRBV13; j_gene: TRBJ1-2; CDR3nt: TGTGCCAGCAGCTTGAGGGACGGATATGGCTACACCTTC; CDR3aa: CASSLRDGYGYTF
abundance: few; d_gene: TRBD1; v_gene: TRBV19; j_gene: TRBJ1-2; CDR3nt: TGTGCCAGTACTCCCGAGGGGGCTATCTATGGCTACACCTTC; CDR3aa: CASTPEGAIYGYTF
abundance: few; d_gene: TRBD2; v_gene: TRBV6-2/TRBV6-3; j_gene: TRBJ2-1; CDR3nt: TGTGCCAGCAGTTACCCGGATAGCGGGGGGCATGAGCAGTTCTTC; CDR3aa: CASSYPDSGGHEQFF
abundance: many; d_gene: TRBD1; v_gene: TRBV28; j_gene: TRBJ2-2; CDR3nt: TGTGCCAGCAGTTCTAGGACAGGGTCGAACACCGGGGAGCTGTTTTTT; CDR3aa: CASSSRTGSNTGELFF
abundance: .; d_gene: .; v_gene: TRBV12-5; j_gene: TRBJ1-1; CDR3nt: TGTGCTTCCGGGGAGGGGAACCACCGTGAAGCTTTCTTT; CDR3aa: CASGEGNHREAFF
abundance: few; d_gene: .; v_gene: TRBV12-3/TRBV12-4; j_gene: TRBJ2-3; CDR3nt: TGTGCCAGCACCGAGATAGGGGAGGCAGATACGCAGTATTTT; CDR3aa: CASTEIGEADTQYF
abundance: .; d_gene: TRBD1; v_gene: TRBV6-6; j_gene: TRBJ2-7; CDR3nt: TGTGCCACCAAAAGGGGACAGACCTACGAGCAGTACTTC; CDR3aa: CATKRGQTYEQYF
abundance: few; d_gene: TRBD2; v_gene: TRBV28; j_gene: TRBJ2-1; CDR3nt: TGTGCCAGCATATCCCGGGGGGGGTACAATGAGCAGTTCTTC; CDR3aa: CASISRGGYNEQFF
abundance: .; d_gene: .; v_gene: TRBV2; j_gene: TRBJ1-2; CDR3nt: TGTGCCAGCAGCGGCAGGGAGGTCTATGGCTACACCTTC; CDR3aa: CASSGREVYGYTF
abundance: few; d_gene: .; v_gene: TRBV28; j_gene: TRBJ1-2; CDR3nt: TGTGCCAGCAGGTCCCAGATTGGCTACACCTTC; CDR3aa: CASRSQIGYTF
abundance: many; d_gene: .; v_gene: TRBV11-1; j_gene: TRBJ2-6; CDR3nt: TGTGCCAGCAGCTTAATACGGTCTCAATTTACCACCGGGGCCAACGTCCTGACTTTC; CDR3aa: CASSLIRSQFTTGANVLTF
abundance: .; d_gene: .; v_gene: TRBV13; j_gene: TRBJ1-2; CDR3nt: TGTGCCAGCACCCAGGAACAGGCCTTCTATGGCTACACCTTC; CDR3aa: CASTQEQAFYGYTF
abundance: few; d_gene: TRBD1; v_gene: TRBV5-6; j_gene: TRBJ1-4; CDR3nt: TGTGCCAGCAGCTGGGGCCTACAGGGGGCTGGAGACGAAAAACTGTTTTTT; CDR3aa: CASSWGLQGAGDEKLFF